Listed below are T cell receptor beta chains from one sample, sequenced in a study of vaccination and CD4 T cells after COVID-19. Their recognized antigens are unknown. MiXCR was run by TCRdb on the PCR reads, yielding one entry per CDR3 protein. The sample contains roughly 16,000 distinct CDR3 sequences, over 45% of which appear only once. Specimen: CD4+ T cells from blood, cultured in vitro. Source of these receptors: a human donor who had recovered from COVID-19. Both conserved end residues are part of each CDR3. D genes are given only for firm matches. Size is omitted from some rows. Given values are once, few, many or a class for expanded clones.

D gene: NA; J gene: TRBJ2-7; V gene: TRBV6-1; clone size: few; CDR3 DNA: TGTGCCACTAGGACGGTTACCTACGAGCAGTACTTC; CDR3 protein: CATRTVTYEQYF
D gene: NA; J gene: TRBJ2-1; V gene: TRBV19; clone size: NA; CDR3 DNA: TGTGCCAGTAGTACAATTTCCCTATCCAGGGCCTACAATGAGCAGTTCTTC; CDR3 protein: CASSTISLSRAYNEQFF
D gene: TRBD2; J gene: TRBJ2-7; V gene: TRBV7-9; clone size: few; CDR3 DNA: TGTGCCAGCAGCTTAGGCCGGGGGAGGGGCGAGCAGTACTTC; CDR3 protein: CASSLGRGRGEQYF
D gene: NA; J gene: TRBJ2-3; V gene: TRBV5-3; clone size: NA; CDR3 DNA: TGTGCCAGCAGCTTGGCTCCTAGCACAGATACGCGGTATTTT; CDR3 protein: CASSLAPSTDTRYF
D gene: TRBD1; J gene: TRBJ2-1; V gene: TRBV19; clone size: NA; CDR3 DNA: TGTGCCAGTAGTCCACGATATACAGGGGGCGTGGAGCAGTTCTTC; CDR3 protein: CASSPRYTGGVEQFF
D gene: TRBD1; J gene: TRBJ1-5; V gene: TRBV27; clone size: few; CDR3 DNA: TGTGCCAGCAGTCCCCGGACAGGGTTAATTAATCAGCCCCAGCATTTT; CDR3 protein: CASSPRTGLINQPQHF
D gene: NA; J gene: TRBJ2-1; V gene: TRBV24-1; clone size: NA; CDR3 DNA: TGTGCCACCAGCGGGAGTGGGGGCGGGAGGCAGTTCTTC; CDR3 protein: CATSGSGGGRQFF
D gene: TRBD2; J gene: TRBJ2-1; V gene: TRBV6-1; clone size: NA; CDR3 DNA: TGTGCCACCCAAACTCGGGGGGAGTACAATGAGCAGTTCTTC; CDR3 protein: CATQTRGEYNEQFF
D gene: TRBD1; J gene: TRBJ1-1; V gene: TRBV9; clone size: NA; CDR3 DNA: TGTGCCAGCAGCCGGGACAGCCTTAGGACTGAAGCTTTCTTT; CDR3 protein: CASSRDSLRTEAFF
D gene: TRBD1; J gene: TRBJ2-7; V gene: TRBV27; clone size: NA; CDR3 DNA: TGTGCCAGCAGCCGACAGGGACCGCCTACCTACGAGCAGTACTTC; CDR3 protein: CASSRQGPPTYEQYF
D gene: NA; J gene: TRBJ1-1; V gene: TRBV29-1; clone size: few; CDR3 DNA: TGCAGCGTCGCCCCACTGAGGATAAACACTGAAGCTTTCTTT; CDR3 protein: CSVAPLRINTEAFF
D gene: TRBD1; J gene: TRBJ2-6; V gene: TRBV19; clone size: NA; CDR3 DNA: TGTGCCAGCTCAAACAGGGGCCCTGGGGCCAACGTCCTGACTTTC; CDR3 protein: CASSNRGPGANVLTF
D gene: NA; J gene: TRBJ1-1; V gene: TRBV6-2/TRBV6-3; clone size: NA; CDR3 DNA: TGTGCCAGCAGTTACCTGGCAGGGACGATGAACACTGAAGCTTTCTTT; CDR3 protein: CASSYLAGTMNTEAFF
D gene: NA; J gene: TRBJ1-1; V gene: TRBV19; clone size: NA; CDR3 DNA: TGTGCCAGCGGCGGGGGGGGTCACACTGAAGCTTTCTTT; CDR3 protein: CASGGGGHTEAFF
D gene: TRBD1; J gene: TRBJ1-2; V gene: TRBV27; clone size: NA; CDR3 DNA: TGTGCCAGCAAAACACAGGGGGCGCAGGCTGGCTACACCTTC; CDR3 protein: CASKTQGAQAGYTF
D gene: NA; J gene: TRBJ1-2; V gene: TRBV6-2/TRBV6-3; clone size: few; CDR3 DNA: TGTGCCAGCAGTTACCTAGCAGATGGCTACACCTTC; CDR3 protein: CASSYLADGYTF
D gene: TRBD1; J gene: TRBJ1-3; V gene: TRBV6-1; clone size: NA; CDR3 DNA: TGTGCCAGCAGGGATACAGGGGGCCTCTCTGGAAACACCATATATTTT; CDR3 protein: CASRDTGGLSGNTIYF
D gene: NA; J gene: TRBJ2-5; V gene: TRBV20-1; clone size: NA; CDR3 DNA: TGCAGTGCTAGAGTAAATAGCCAAGAGACCCAGTACTTC; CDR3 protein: CSARVNSQETQYF
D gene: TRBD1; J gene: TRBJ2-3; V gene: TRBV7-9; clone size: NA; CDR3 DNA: TGTGCCAGCAGCTCACCCGGGACAGGGGCAGATACGCAGTATTTT; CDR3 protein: CASSSPGTGADTQYF
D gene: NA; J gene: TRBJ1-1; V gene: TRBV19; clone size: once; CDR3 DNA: TGTGCCAGTAGTATAGTGAGGGGAGTCATGAACACTGAAGCTTTCTTT; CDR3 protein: CASSIVRGVMNTEAFF
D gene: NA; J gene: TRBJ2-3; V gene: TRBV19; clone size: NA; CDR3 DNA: TGTGCCAGTAGTTCAGGTTCGGCAGATACGCAGTATTTT; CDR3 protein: CASSSGSADTQYF
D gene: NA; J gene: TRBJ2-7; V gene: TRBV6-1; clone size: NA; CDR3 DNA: TGTGCCAGCAGTGAAGCGCTTCTGAGCCACGAGAACGAGCAGTACTTC; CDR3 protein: CASSEALLSHENEQYF
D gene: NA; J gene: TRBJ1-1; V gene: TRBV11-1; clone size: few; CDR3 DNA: TGCGCCAGCAGCCCGGCCGGGGGCGTGGACACTGAAGCTTTCTTT; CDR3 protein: CASSPAGGVDTEAFF
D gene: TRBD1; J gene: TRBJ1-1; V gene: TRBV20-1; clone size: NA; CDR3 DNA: TGCAGTGCCCCGGACAGGGGGTACACTGAAGCTTTCTTT; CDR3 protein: CSAPDRGYTEAFF
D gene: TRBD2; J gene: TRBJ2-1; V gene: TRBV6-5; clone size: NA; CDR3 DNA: TGTGCCAGCAGTTCCCCGAGACTAGCGTCAAGGTATGAGCAGTTCTTC; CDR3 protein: CASSSPRLASRYEQFF
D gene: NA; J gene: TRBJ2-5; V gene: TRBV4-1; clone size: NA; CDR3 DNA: TGCGCCAGCAGCCAAGATAGGACATCCCAAGAGACCCAGTACTTC; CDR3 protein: CASSQDRTSQETQYF
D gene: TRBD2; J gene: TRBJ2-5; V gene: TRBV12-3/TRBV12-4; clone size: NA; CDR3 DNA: TGTGCCAGCAGTTTGAGTTCCGGGGGGGAGACCCAGTACTTC; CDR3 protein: CASSLSSGGETQYF
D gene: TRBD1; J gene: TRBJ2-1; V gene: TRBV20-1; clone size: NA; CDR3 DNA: TGCAGTGCTGAGGGACAGGGAGACAATGAGCAGTTCTTC; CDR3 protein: CSAEGQGDNEQFF
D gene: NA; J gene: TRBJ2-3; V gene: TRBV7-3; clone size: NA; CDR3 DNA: TGTGCCAGCAGCTTATTGAATCGGGATACGCAGTATTTT; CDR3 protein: CASSLLNRDTQYF
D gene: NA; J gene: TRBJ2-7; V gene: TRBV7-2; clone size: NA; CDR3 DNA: TGTGCCAGCAGCTTAGCAGGCCAGAGCACCTACGAGCAGTACTTC; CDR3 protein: CASSLAGQSTYEQYF
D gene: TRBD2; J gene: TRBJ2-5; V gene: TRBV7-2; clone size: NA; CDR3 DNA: TGTGCCAGCAGCCTTCGGGTGGCGGGGGGGCCCCTCCAAGAGACCCAGTACTTC; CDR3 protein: CASSLRVAGGPLQETQYF
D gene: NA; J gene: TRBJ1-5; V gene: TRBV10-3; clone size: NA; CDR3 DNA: TGTGCCATCAGTGGATTGGCGAGCGGGGCCCAGCATTTT; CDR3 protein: CAISGLASGAQHF
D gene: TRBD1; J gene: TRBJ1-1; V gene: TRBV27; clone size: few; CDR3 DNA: TGTGCCAGCAGTACCCGGACAGGCGCTAACACTGAAGCTTTCTTT; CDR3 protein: CASSTRTGANTEAFF
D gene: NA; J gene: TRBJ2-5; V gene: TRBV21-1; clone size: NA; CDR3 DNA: TGTGCCAGCAGCAAAGACTCCGACAGAAAAGAGACCCAGTACTTC; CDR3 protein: CASSKDSDRKETQYF
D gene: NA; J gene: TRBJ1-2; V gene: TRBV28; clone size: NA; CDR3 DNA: TGTGCCAGCACGAGCCCGGGGAGGGGATACAATGGCTACACCTTC; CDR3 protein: CASTSPGRGYNGYTF
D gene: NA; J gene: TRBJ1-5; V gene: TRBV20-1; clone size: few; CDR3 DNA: TGCAGTGCCGGACTGAGGGGCAATCAGCCCCAGCATTTT; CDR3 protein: CSAGLRGNQPQHF
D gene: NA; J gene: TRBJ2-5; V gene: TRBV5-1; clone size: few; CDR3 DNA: TGCGCCAGCAGCTTGTACGGGGGCGCAGGGGAGACCCAGTACTTC; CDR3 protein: CASSLYGGAGETQYF
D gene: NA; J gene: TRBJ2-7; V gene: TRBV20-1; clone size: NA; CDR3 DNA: TGCAGTGCTAGAGACAGGAATCTAGACGAGCAGTACTTC; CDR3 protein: CSARDRNLDEQYF
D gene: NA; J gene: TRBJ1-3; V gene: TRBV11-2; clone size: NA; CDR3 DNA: TGTGCCAGCATCGACAGGCGTGCTGGAAACACCATATATTTT; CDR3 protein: CASIDRRAGNTIYF
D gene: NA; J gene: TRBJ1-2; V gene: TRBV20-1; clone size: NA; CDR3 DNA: TGCAGTGCCAATCGACCGAGACTCGAGGGCTACACCTTC; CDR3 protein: CSANRPRLEGYTF
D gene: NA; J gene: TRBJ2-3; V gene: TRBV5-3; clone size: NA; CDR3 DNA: TGTGCCAGTGAGCGCACAGATACGCAGTATTTT; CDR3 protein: CASERTDTQYF
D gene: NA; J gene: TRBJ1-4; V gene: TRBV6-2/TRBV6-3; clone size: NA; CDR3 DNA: TGTGCCAGCAGTTGGGACCCGGGGCTCGAAAAACTGTTTTTT; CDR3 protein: CASSWDPGLEKLFF
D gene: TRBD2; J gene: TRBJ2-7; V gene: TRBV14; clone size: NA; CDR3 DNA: TGTGCCAGCAGCCAAGGAGGGACTACCTACGAGCAGTACTTC; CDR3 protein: CASSQGGTTYEQYF
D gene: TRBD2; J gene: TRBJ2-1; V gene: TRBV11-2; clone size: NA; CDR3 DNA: TGTGCCAGCAGCCACCTAGCCCGACTAGCGGGACTGGAGCAGTTCTTC; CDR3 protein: CASSHLARLAGLEQFF
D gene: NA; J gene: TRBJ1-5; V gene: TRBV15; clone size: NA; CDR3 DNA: TGTGCCACCAGCAGAGATAGAGGGGTTACTAGCAATCAGCCCCAGCATTTT; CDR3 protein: CATSRDRGVTSNQPQHF
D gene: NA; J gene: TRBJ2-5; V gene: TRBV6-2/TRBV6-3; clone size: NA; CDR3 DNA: TGTGCCAGCAGAAAGGGGGGCAGGGTGGAGACCCAGTACTTC; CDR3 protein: CASRKGGRVETQYF
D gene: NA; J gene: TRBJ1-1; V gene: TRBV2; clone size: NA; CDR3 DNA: TGTGCCAGCAGTGCTTTGGGGGGGACGGTAAGAGGTGTCACTGAAGCTTTCTTT; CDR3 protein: CASSALGGTVRGVTEAFF
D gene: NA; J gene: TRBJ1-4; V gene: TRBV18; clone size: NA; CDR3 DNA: TGTGCCAGCCGACTGGGGGCAACTAATGAAAAACTGTTTTTT; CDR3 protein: CASRLGATNEKLFF
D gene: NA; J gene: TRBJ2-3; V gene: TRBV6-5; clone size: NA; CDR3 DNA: TGTGCCAGCAGGTACCCTACTAGCACAGATACGCAGTATTTT; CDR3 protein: CASRYPTSTDTQYF
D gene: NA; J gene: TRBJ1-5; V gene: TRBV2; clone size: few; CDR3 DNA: TGTGCCAGCAGTGATGGGGACCCAGCGTATTATCAGCCCCAGCATTTT; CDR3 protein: CASSDGDPAYYQPQHF
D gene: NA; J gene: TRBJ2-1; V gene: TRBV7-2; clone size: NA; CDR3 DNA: TGTGCCAGCAGCTTAGCGGGCGGGGCCCACTCCTACAATGAGCAGTTCTTC; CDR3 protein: CASSLAGGAHSYNEQFF
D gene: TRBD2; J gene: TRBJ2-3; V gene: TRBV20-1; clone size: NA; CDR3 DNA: TGCAGTGCTAGATCCGGGACTACCAGCACAGATACGCAGTATTTT; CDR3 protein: CSARSGTTSTDTQYF
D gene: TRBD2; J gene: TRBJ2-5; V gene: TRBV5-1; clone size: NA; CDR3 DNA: TGCGCCAGCAGCTCCAGCGGGGGAAGGGAGACCCAGTACTTC; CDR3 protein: CASSSSGGRETQYF
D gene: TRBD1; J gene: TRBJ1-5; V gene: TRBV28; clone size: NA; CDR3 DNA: TGTGCCAGCAGAGTAGCAGGGGGCCTCAATCAGCCCCAGCATTTT; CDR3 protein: CASRVAGGLNQPQHF
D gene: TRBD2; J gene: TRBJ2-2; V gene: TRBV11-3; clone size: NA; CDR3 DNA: TGTGCCAGCAGCCCTCTAGCGGTAAACACCGGGGAGCTGTTTTTT; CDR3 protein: CASSPLAVNTGELFF
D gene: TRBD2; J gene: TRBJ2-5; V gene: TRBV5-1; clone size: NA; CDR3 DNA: TGCGCCAGCAGCTTGGCCCGGGGGGTTCAAGAGACCCAGTACTTC; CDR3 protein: CASSLARGVQETQYF
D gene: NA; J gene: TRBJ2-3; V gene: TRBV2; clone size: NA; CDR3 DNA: TGTGCCAGCAGTGGTGCTAGTAAAACTACAGATACGCAGTATTTT; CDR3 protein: CASSGASKTTDTQYF
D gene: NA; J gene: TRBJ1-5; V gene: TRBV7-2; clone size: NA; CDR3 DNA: TGTGCCAGCAGCCCAACGACAGTACCGGGGGGTCAGCCCCAGCATTTT; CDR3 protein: CASSPTTVPGGQPQHF
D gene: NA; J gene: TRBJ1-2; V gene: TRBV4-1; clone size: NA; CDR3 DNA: TGCGCCAGCAGTAACCCGTCTAACTATGGCTACACCTTC; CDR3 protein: CASSNPSNYGYTF
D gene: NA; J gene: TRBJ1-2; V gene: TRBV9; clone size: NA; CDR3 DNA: TGTGCCAGCAGCGGGGGCAGGACCTTCGATGGCTACACCTTC; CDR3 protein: CASSGGRTFDGYTF